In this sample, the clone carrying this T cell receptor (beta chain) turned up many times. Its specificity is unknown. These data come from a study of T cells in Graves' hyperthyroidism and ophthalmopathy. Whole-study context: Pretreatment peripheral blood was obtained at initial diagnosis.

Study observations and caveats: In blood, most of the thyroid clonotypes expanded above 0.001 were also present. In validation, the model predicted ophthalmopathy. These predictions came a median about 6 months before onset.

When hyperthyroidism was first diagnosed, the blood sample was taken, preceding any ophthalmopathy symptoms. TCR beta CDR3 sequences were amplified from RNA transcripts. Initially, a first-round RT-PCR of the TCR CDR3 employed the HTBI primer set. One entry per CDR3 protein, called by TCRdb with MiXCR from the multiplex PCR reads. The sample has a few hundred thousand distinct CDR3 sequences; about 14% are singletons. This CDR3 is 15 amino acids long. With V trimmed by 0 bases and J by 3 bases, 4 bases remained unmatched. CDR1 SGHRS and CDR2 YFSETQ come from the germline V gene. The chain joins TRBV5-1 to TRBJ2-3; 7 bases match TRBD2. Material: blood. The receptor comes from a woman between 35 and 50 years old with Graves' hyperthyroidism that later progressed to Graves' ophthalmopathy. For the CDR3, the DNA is TGCGCCAGCAGCTTGGAGGGTAGCGGGACAGATACGCAGTATTTT. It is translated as CASSLEGSGTDTQYF.